The clone carrying this T cell receptor delta chain was picked up a small number of times. With a far larger clone one base away, a read error is the likely cause. The entry originates in a study of gamma-delta chains in newborns, infants, children. For the study at large: Microbial exposure reportedly drives polyclonal innate γδ T cell expansion after birth.

TCRdb re-called the reads using CATT. The repertoire holds under 1,500 delta-chain clones, under 2.5% seen once, with around a third in the top ten. Trimming took off 5 bases at V and 2 bases at J, with 14 bases between the two ends. This CDR3 has 14 residues. The germline V gene encodes CDR1 GEAIGNYY and CDR2 EKD. The source of this sequence is a child in good health. Sequencing used blood. This chain joins TRDV2 and TRDJ1, with D unclear. Here the CDR3 reads CACGPPYITDKLIF. The CDR3 bases are TGTGCCTGTGGCCCTCCATACATAACCGATAAACTCATCTTT.